This T cell receptor beta chain was sequenced for a study of cytomegalovirus exposure and HLA in healthy donors. Turning to the study itself: Early released data comprised 80 million to 100 million unique TCRs from HLA-typed donors.

The CDR3 has 15 residues. Germline V gene sequence: CDR1 SNHLY, CDR2 FYNNEI. Trimming took 6 bases from V and 1 from J; bases not matched to a gene: 9. The primer mix had 60 Vbeta and 13 Jbeta primers. Here immunoSEQ multiplex PCR was the method, and the copy in TCRdb shows in-frame clones only, minus some. The table for this sample gives around 65,000 clones. The sequenced sample was PBMCs. This clonotype was obtained from a man aged 25 to 45 in good health and CMV-seropositive. The rearrangement links TRBV2 to TRBJ2-7, with 7 positions matching TRBD1. CDR3 sequence reads: CASRGTEPISYEQYF. DNA for the CDR3: TGTGCCAGCAGGGGGACAGAGCCCATATCCTACGAGCAGTACTTC.